This T cell receptor beta chain was identified during a study of vaccination and CD4 T cells after COVID-19. Across the whole study: Convalescent donors totaled six males and four females, including two who were Hispanic. Study outcomes and limitations: Although the median of SARS-CoV-2-reactive clonotypes rose from around 19 to 38, the change was not significant.

Treatment defined: roughly nine-day PBMC culture with coronavirus spike peptide pools or control peptides (ViraFEST assay). This clonotype was counted a few times. The target antigen is unknown. At one end the junction does not follow the germline gene, possibly because of a read error. Oncomine TCR Beta short-read sequencing was applied to DNA from cultured CD4+ T cells. Genomic DNA was extracted from cultured CD4+ T cells. MiXCR, run by TCRdb on the PCR reads, gives a single entry per CDR3 protein. Found here are around 8,800 distinct CDR3 sequences, 60% of them singletons; the top ten hold 15% to 17%. The CDR3 has 15 residues. The germline CDR1 and CDR2 sequences are SSHAT and FNYEAQ (reference sequence).

Specimen: cultured CD4+ T cells from blood, collected after SARS-CoV-2 vaccination. This sequence was found in a human donor with COVID-19. This rearrangement joins TRBV7-7 to TRBJ2-3, with 9 positions matching TRBD2. The CDR3 loop is CASSLAGDGTDTQYF. CDR3 nucleotides: TGTGCTAGCAGCTTAGCGGGGGACGGCACAGATACGCAGTATTTT.